Given below is one T cell receptor (beta chain) in context. The antigen is undetermined. The germline CDR1 and CDR2 sequences are SQVTM and ANQGSEA. The CDR3 extends over 14 amino acids. V was pared by 6 bases and J by 7 bases, with 12 bases of the junction left unmatched. The sample belongs to a study of shared clonotypes between healthy human individuals. Each subset's genomic DNA was split evenly across several immunoSEQ plates. Method: immunoSEQ multiplex PCR; TCRdb's copy keeps in-frame clones and lacks some. The sample records 1,400,000 or so clones, approximately 98.5% being singletons. Study outcomes and limitations: Relative to their counterparts shared across all four donors, non-shared clonotypes exhibited diminished generation probabilities. In general, naive subsets displayed greater estimated richness than memory subsets did. Despite large depth, sorted-subset datasets appeared incompletely sequenced.

The specimen sequenced was naive CD4+ T cells sorted from blood. Subset of the sample: CD45RA+ positively selected. The receptor was isolated from a man aged 25-45 years in good health. V is TRBV29-1 and J is TRBJ2-7, with 10 bases matching TRBD2. The CDR3 coding sequence is TGCAGCGTCGGAACGCTAGCGGGAGTCGGGGAGCAGTACTTC. Protein sequence: CSVGTLAGVGEQYF.